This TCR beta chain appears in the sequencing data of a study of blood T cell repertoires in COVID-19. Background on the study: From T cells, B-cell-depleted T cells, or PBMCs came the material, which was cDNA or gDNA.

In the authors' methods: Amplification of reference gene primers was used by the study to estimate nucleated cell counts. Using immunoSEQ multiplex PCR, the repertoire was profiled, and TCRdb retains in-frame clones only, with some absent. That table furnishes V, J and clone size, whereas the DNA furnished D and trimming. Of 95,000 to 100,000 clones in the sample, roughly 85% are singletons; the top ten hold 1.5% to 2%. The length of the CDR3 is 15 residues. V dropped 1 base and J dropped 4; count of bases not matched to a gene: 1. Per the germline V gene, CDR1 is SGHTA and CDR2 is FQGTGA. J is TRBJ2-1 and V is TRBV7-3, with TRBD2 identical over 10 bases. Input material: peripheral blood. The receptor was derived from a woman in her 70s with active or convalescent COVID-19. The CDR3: CASSLRAGGYNEQFF. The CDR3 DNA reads TGTGCCAGCAGCTTAAGAGCGGGGGGGTACAATGAGCAGTTCTTC.